The clone carrying this TCR beta chain came up once. The CDR3 length is 16 residues. After removal of 3 bases from V and 4 bases from J, the junction contained 7 bases not matched to a gene. Germline values: CDR1 KGHSH, CDR2 LQKENI. The entry originates in a study of blood T cell repertoires in COVID-19. At the level of the study: COVID-19 samples from acute and convalescent phases originated in the United States, Italy and Spain.

The table came from immunoSEQ multiplex PCR; TCRdb's copy has only in-frame clones and leaves some out. Found here are about 260,000 clones, about nine tenths of them singletons; the top ten hold roughly 1.6%. The TCR comes from a woman aged 40 to 50 who had recovered from COVID-19. This sequence joins TRBV18 and TRBJ1-3; TRBD1 matches 9 bases. Sequences were obtained from peripheral blood. The CDR3 DNA is TGTGCCAGCTCACCTAAGGGACAGGGTGACGGAAACACCATATATTTT. It translates to CASSPKGQGDGNTIYF. Full variable domain (outside the CDR3, taken from reference TRBV18 and TRBJ1-3): NAGVMQNPRHLVRRRGQEARLRCSPMKGHSHVYWYRQLPEEGLKFMVYLQKENIIDESGMPKERFSAEFPKEGPSILRIQQVVRGDSAAYFCASSPKGQGDGNTIYFGEGSWLTVV.